This entry lists 8 T cell receptor beta chains sequenced from one sample in a study of radiation and T cells in renal cell carcinoma. Generated by immunoSEQ multiplex PCR, the TCRdb table keeps only in-frame clones and is missing some. Of just under 80,000 clones in the sample, 70% to 90% were seen once. As for time point: blood 2 weeks post-SBRT. The treatment is: 15 Gy SBRT to primary tumor, nephrectomy 4 weeks later. Source: blood, taken from a patient whose treatment included radiotherapy and nephrectomy. These TCRs come from a woman aged 45-59 years with renal cell carcinoma.

This chain uses TRBV30 with TRBJ1-4, with D unresolved. Germline values: CDR1 GTSNPN, CDR2 SVGIG (reference sequence). The length of the CDR3 is 14 residues. With 4 bases removed from V and 0 bases from J, the gap between germline ends came to 9 bases. CDR3 amino acids: CAWNPGPTNEKLFF. The CDR3 DNA reads TGTGCCTGGAACCCCGGGCCAACTAATGAAAAACTGTTTTTT.

CDR3 in amino acids: CASSPGTGGYEQYF. The CDR3 DNA sequence: TGCGCCAGCAGCCCCGGGACAGGGGGCTACGAGCAGTACTTC. The rearrangement uses TRBV4-3 and TRBJ2-7; 11 bases are a match to TRBD1. Trimming at V came to 4 bases and at J to 3 bases, leaving 2 bases not matched to a gene. Germline V gene sequence: CDR1 LGHNA, CDR2 YSLEER. This CDR3 is built from 14 residues.

The chain employs TRBV18 and TRBJ2-6; D gene ambiguous. Germline V lookup: CDR1 KGHSH, CDR2 LQKENI. The germline V and J ends were trimmed by 3 bases and 2 bases, with 5 bases remaining between them. This CDR3 has 14 amino acids. CDR3 DNA: TGTGCCAGCTCACCTACAACTGGGGCCAACGTCCTGACTTTC. This codes for CASSPTTGANVLTF.

This clone was counted a few times. This chain connects TRBV4-2 to TRBJ2-7; TRBD2 is a possible D gene (5 bases). V was cut by 5 bases and J by 5 bases, with 22 bases left in between. CDR3 length: 16 residues. CDR1 is LGHNA and CDR2 is YNFKEQ in the germline V gene. The DNA of the CDR3 is TGTGCCAGCAGCTTTTACAGCGGCGGTCCTGGGGACGAGCAGTACTTC. Translating gives CASSFYSGGPGDEQYF.

The rearrangement links TRBV19 to TRBJ1-5; TRBD1 matches at 7 bases. J lost 0 bases, V lost 5 bases, and 10 bases had no gene match. The CDR3 totals 17 residues. The germline CDR1 and CDR2 sequences are LNHDA and SQIVND (reference sequence). The CDR3: CASSPRQGLYSNQPQHF. For the CDR3, the DNA is TGTGCCAGTAGTCCTAGACAGGGCCTTTATAGCAATCAGCCCCAGCATTTT.

In this sample, this clone turned up a few times. The chain joins TRBV19 to TRBJ1-3, with D tentatively TRBD1 (5 bases). Trimming removed 9 bases at V and 0 bases at J, with 12 bases between. Per the germline V gene, CDR1 is LNHDA and CDR2 is SQIVND (reference sequence). The CDR3 sequence is 14 residues long. The CDR3 loop reads CASQGWGSGNTIYF. The CDR3 DNA reads TGTGCCAGCCAGGGATGGGGCTCTGGAAACACCATATATTTT.

V and J are TRBV7-9 and TRBJ2-2; 12 bases line up with TRBD2. The CDR3 covers 16 residues. Trimming cost V 5 bases and J 5 bases; bases outside gene matches: 6. The germline CDR1 and CDR2 sequences are SEHNR and FQNEAQ (reference sequence). The CDR3 protein is CASSRQTSGGTGELFF. CDR3 in DNA: TGTGCCAGCAGCCGCCAGACTAGCGGGGGAACCGGGGAGCTGTTTTTT.

The V call is TRBV5-1, the J call TRBJ1-1, with D maybe TRBD1 (6 bases). The V end lost 0 bases, the J end lost 2 bases, and 11 bases lay between the germline ends. CDR3 length equals 15 residues. Germline V gives CDR1 SGHRS, CDR2 YFSETQ. CDR3 nucleotide sequence: TGCGCCAGCAGCTTGGAGGCAGGGGTAAACACTGAAGCTTTCTTT. It specifies CASSLEAGVNTEAFF.